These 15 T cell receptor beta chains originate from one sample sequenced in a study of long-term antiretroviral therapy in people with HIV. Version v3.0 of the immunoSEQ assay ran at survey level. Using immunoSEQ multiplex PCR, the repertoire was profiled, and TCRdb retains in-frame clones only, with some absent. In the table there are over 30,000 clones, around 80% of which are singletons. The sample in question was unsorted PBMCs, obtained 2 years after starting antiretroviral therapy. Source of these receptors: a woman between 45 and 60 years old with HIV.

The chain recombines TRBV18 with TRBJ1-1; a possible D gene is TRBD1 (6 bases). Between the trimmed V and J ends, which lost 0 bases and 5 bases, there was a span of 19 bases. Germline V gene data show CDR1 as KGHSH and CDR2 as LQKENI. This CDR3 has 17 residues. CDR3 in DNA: TGTGCCAGCTCACCACCGGGGGGGCGGGGGATAGGGACTGAAGCTTTCTTT. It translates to CASSPPGGRGIGTEAFF.

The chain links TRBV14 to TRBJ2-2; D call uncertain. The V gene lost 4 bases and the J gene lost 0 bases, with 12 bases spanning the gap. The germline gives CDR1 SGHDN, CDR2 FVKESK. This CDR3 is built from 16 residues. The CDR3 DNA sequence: TGTGCCAGCAGCCTTCCGGGCTACGCGAACACCGGGGAGCTGTTTTTT. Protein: CASSLPGYANTGELFF.

The CDR3 DNA reads as TGTGCCAGCAGCGTAGCGGATACGCAGTATTTT. It yields the protein CASSVADTQYF. V is TRBV9 and J is TRBJ2-3; D gene unclear. V lost 0 bases and J lost 6, with 2 bases in between. The CDR3 consists of 11 residues. Per germline, CDR1 SGDLS and CDR2 YYNGEE.

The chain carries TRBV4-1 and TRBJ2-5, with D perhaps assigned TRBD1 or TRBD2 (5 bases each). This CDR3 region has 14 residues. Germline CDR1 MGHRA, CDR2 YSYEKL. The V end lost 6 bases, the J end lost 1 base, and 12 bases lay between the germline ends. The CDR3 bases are TGCGCCAGCAGTACGGGACCGTCCCAAGAGACCCAGTACTTC. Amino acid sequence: CASSTGPSQETQYF.

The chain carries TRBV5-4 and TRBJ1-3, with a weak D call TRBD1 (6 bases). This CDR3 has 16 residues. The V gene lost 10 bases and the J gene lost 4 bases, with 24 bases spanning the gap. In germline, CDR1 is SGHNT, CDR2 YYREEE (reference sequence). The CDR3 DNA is TGTGCCTCTTCCTGGGGGGGGGCGACTCAAGGAAACACCATATATTTT. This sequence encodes CASSWGGATQGNTIYF.

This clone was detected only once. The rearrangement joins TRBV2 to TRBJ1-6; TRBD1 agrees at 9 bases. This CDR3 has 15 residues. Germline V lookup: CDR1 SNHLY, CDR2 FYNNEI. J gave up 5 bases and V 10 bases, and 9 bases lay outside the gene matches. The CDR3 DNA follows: TGTGCCACCCTGGAAGGGGACAGGGATAATTCACCCCTCCACTTT. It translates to CATLEGDRDNSPLHF.

This CDR3 is CPNTAGQLPSYNSPLHF. The CDR3 bases are TGTCCCAACACCGCGGGACAGCTTCCTTCCTATAATTCACCCCTCCACTTT. The genes are TRBV6-4 and TRBJ1-6; 7 nucleotides agree with TRBD1. Germline CDR1 is MRHNA and CDR2 is SNTAGT. This CDR3 is built from 17 residues.

The chain's CDR3 is CASSQSSYSSYEQYF. The CDR3 DNA reads as TGCGCCAGCAGCCAATCGTCCTACAGCTCCTACGAGCAGTACTTC. The genes are TRBV4-1 and TRBJ2-7; D call uncertain. This CDR3 region has 15 residues. CDR1 MGHRA and CDR2 YSYEKL come from the germline V gene. V was cut by 2 bases and J by 0 bases, with 11 bases left in between.

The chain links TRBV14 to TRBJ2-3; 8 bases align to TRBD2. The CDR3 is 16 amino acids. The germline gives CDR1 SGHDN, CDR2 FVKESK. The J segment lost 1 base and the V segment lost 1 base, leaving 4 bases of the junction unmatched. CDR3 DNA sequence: TGTGCCAGCAGCCAAGTACCGACTAGCGGCACAGATACGCAGTATTTT. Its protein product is CASSQVPTSGTDTQYF.

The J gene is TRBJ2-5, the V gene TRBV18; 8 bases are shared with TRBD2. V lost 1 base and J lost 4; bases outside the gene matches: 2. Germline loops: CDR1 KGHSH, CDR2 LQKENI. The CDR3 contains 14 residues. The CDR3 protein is CASSPLRGGETQYF. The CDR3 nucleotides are TGTGCCAGCTCACCACTACGGGGGGGAGAGACCCAGTACTTC.

For the CDR3, the DNA is TGCGCCAGCAGCTTGGTAAGGGGCCAAGGTGGCTACACCTTC. Its translation is CASSLVRGQGGYTF. The chain has TRBV5-1 and TRBJ1-2, with D possibly TRBD1 on 5 matching bases. Germline values: CDR1 SGHRS, CDR2 YFSETQ. The CDR3 sequence is 14 residues long. Trimming removed 0 bases at V and 7 bases at J, with 13 bases between. Complete variable domain (other parts from reference TRBV5-1 and TRBJ1-2): KAGVTQTPRYLIKTRGQQVTLSCSPISGHRSVSWYQQTPGQGLQFLFEYFSETQRNKGNFPGRFSGRQFSNSRSEMNVSTLELGDSALYLCASSLVRGQGGYTFGSGTRLTVV.

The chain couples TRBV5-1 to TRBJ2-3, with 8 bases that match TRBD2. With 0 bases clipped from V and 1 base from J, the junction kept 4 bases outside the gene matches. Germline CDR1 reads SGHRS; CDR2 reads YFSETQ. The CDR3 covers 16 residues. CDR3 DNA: TGCGCCAGCAGCTTGGAGGGGCGGGGGGGCACAGATACGCAGTATTTT. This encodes CASSLEGRGGTDTQYF.

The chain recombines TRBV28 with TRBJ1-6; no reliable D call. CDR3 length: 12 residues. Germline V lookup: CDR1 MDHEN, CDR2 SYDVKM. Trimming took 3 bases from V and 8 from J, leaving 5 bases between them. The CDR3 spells CASSLRYSPLHF. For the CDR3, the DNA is TGTGCCAGCAGTTTGAGGTATTCACCCCTCCACTTT.

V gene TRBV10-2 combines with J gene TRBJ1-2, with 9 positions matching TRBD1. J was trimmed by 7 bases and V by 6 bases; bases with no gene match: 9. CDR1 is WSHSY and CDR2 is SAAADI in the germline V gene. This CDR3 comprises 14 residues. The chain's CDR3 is CASRGAGTGTGYTF. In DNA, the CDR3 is TGCGCCAGCAGAGGAGCAGGGACAGGGACTGGCTACACCTTC.

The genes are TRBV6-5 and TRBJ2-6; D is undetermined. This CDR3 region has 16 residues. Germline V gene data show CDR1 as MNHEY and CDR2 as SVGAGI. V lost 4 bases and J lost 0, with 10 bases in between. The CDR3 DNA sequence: TGTGCCAGCAGTTCCTTTAGAGACTCTGGGGCCAACGTCCTGACTTTC. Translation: CASSSFRDSGANVLTF.